What follows is one T cell receptor (beta chain) and its context. Its antigen is currently unknown. Per the germline V gene, CDR1 is SGDLS and CDR2 is YYNGEE. The CDR3 has 16 residues. The V end was cut by 2 bases, the J end by 2 bases, with 16 bases between. Template-switching 5'RACE yielded the TCR cDNA; a universal primer site and UMIs were added in the process. MiXCR, applied by TCRdb to the 5' RACE reads, yields one record per CDR3 protein. The sample comprises hundreds of thousands of distinct CDR3 sequences, approximately 13% of which are singletons, and over 13% rests with the top ten. These data are taken from a study of T cells after yellow fever vaccination. General study results and limits: Overall, a small share of clonotypes was seen in both CD4 and CD8 compartments.

The TCR comes from a man aged 25-45 years who received the YFV17D yellow fever vaccine. The chain uses TRBV9 and TRBJ2-5, with D perhaps TRBD2 (5 bases). The sequences come from PBMCs, collected on the day of the yellow fever booster vaccination. CDR3 loop: CASSVQTGEQQETQYF. The CDR3 bases are TGTGCCAGCAGCGTGCAAACCGGGGAACAGCAAGAGACCCAGTACTTC. Variable domain in full (rest from reference TRBV9 and TRBJ2-5): DSGVTQTPKHLITATGQRVTLRCSPRSGDLSVYWYQQSLDQGLQFLIQYYNGEERAKGNILERFSAQQFPDLHSELNLSSLELGDSALYFCASSVQTGEQQETQYFGPGTRLLVL.